One and the same sample provided the 25 T cell receptor beta chains below, sequenced in a study of T cell responses to AZD1222 COVID-19 vaccine. TCRdb keeps only in-frame clones here, not all; method: immunoSEQ multiplex PCR. There are 150,000 to 200,000 clones in the sample; roughly 94% occur only once, and 4% to 5.5% lies in the top ten. The sequencing used peripheral blood, collected 28 days after the second AZD1222 dose. The receptors stem from an adult who received the AZD1222 COVID-19 vaccine.

The rearrangement uses TRBV6-2 or TRBV6-3 and TRBJ2-7; TRBD1 agrees at 8 bases. In germline, CDR1 is MNHEY, CDR2 SVGEGT. This CDR3 region has 12 residues. The J segment lost 3 bases and the V segment lost 5 bases, leaving 0 bases of the junction unmatched. DNA of the CDR3: TGTGCCAGCAGTGGACAGGGCTACGAGCAGTACTTC. This codes for CASSGQGYEQYF.

The rearrangement uses TRBV9 and TRBJ2-7, with no clear D. V lost 4 bases and J 6 bases, leaving 14 bases between the germline ends. Germline V gene lookup returns CDR1 SGDLS and CDR2 YYNGEE. The CDR3 contains 13 residues. CDR3 residues: CASSFRAPGEQYF. The DNA for the CDR3 is TGTGCCAGCAGCTTCCGAGCGCCGGGCGAGCAGTACTTC.

CDR3 nucleotide sequence: TGCAGTGCTAGTTCCGCTAGCGCCTACTACGAGCAGTACTTC. Its translation: CSASSASAYYEQYF. The chain recombines TRBV20-1 with TRBJ2-7; TRBD2 is a possible D gene (6 bases). This CDR3 region has 14 residues. Looked up from germline, CDR1 is DFQATT and CDR2 is SNEGSKA (reference sequence). V lost 3 bases and J lost 3, with 15 bases in between.

The V and J genes are TRBV7-6 and TRBJ2-1; 12 bases match TRBD2. CDR3 length: 16 residues. Germline V gene sequence: CDR1 SGHVS, CDR2 FNYEAQ. With V trimmed by 0 bases and J by 10 bases, 7 bases remained unmatched. CDR3 bases: TGTGCCAGCAGCTTAGCCCTAGCGGGAGGGCCTAAGGAGCAGTTCTTC. Protein: CASSLALAGGPKEQFF.

The chain couples TRBV3-1 (or the pseudogene TRBV3-2) to TRBJ2-7; D remains unclear. Germline-derived CDR1 and CDR2 are LGHDT and YNNKEL (reference sequence). Trimming took off 4 bases at V and 0 bases at J, with 7 bases between the two ends. The CDR3 runs to 13 residues. In DNA, the CDR3 is TGTGCCAGCAGCCTGGACCACTCCTACGAGCAGTACTTC. Its translation is CASSLDHSYEQYF.

This clone was detected only once. This rearrangement joins TRBV30 to TRBJ2-7, with a tentative D call TRBD2 (6 bases). Germline values: CDR1 GTSNPN, CDR2 SVGIG (reference sequence). The CDR3 has 12 residues. The V and J ends lost 1 base and 7 bases respectively, with 11 bases between them. The CDR3 loop is CAWSGGILEQYF. CDR3 coding DNA: TGTGCCTGGAGTGGCGGGATATTGGAGCAGTACTTC.

The chain uses TRBV3-1 (or the pseudogene TRBV3-2) and TRBJ1-1; D is ambiguous. V was cut by 3 bases and J by 3 bases, with 2 bases left in between. The CDR3 length is 11 residues. Germline CDR1 is LGHDT and CDR2 is YNNKEL (reference sequence). In nucleotides, the CDR3 is TGTGCCAGCAGCCACCACACTGAAGCTTTCTTT. This gives the protein CASSHHTEAFF.

The chain links TRBV27 to TRBJ2-1; 7 bases match TRBD1. This CDR3 spans 14 amino acids. CDR1 is MNHEY and CDR2 is SMNVEV in the germline V gene (reference sequence). Germline trimming cut 6 bases from V and 3 bases from J; bases unmatched to any gene: 5. CDR3 nucleotides: TGTGCCAGCAGGACAGGGAACCTCTACAATGAGCAGTTCTTC. This gives the protein CASRTGNLYNEQFF.

This chain uses TRBV29-1 with TRBJ1-1; D perhaps matches TRBD1 (6 bases). Per the germline V gene, CDR1 is SQVTM and CDR2 is ANQGSEA. Trimming removed 4 bases from V and 5 bases from J, with 17 bases in between. The CDR3 totals 14 residues. CDR3 sequence reads: CSVAGGLSWTEAFF. In DNA, the CDR3 is TGCAGCGTTGCGGGGGGGCTGAGTTGGACTGAAGCTTTCTTT.

The chain joins TRBV7-7 to TRBJ2-7, with a tentative D call TRBD2 (6 bases). The CDR3 loop spans 13 amino acids. The V end lost 3 bases, the J end lost 6 bases, and 12 bases lay between the germline ends. Germline CDR1 is SSHAT and CDR2 is FNYEAQ (reference sequence). The CDR3 coding sequence is TGTGCCAGCAGCTTGGCTACTAGCTCCGAGCAGTACTTC. This codes for CASSLATSSEQYF.

The chain carries TRBV7-2 and TRBJ2-2, with no clear D. Germline CDR1 and CDR2: SGHTA and FQGNSA. With 2 bases removed from V and 4 bases from J, the gap between germline ends came to 8 bases. This CDR3 is 14 amino acids long. CDR3 sequence (DNA): TGTGCCAGCAGCTTAAGGCCGGCCACCGGGGAGCTGTTTTTT. Translating it yields CASSLRPATGELFF.

A few counts support this clone. The rearrangement links TRBV3-1 (or the pseudogene TRBV3-2) to TRBJ1-1, with D possibly being TRBD1 (6 bases). Between the trimmed V and J ends, which lost 6 bases and 2 bases, there was a span of 7 bases. Germline CDR1 reads LGHDT; CDR2 reads YNNKEL (reference sequence). The length of the CDR3 is 12 residues. CDR3 sequence reads: CASRDRNTEAFF. Written as DNA, the CDR3 is TGTGCCAGCAGGGACAGAAACACTGAAGCTTTCTTT.

The chain recombines TRBV28 with TRBJ1-5, with TRBD1 identical over 7 bases. The CDR3 has 15 amino acids. The germline V gene encodes CDR1 MDHEN and CDR2 SYDVKM. After removal of 6 bases from V and 2 bases from J, the junction contained 7 bases not matched to a gene. CDR3 sequence (DNA): TGTGCCAGCAGCGCGCGGACAGGCCGCAATCAGCCCCAGCATTTT. Encoded protein: CASSARTGRNQPQHF.

The chain uses TRBV30 and TRBJ1-1, with a possible D match to TRBD1 (5 bases). There are 15 residues in the CDR3. V was trimmed by 2 bases and J by 0 bases, leaving 13 bases between them. Germline values: CDR1 GTSNPN, CDR2 SVGIG (reference sequence). CDR3 protein: CAWSLPGPLNTEAFF. Here the CDR3 DNA reads TGTGCCTGGAGTCTACCGGGACCTCTGAACACTGAAGCTTTCTTT.

V usage is TRBV5-4 and J usage is TRBJ2-1; D might be TRBD1 (6 bases). The CDR3 is 17 residues long. Germline CDR1 reads SGHNT; CDR2 reads YYREEE (reference sequence). Trimming cost V 2 bases and J 0 bases, with 15 bases left between them. The DNA for the CDR3 is TGTGCCAGCAGCTTAACGGGACATCTGAGCTCCTACAATGAGCAGTTCTTC. This sequence encodes CASSLTGHLSSYNEQFF.

The chain joins TRBV29-1 to TRBJ1-1, with a weak D call TRBD1 (6 bases). Germline V CDR1 and CDR2: SQVTM, ANQGSEA. Trimming took 6 bases from V and 5 from J, leaving 13 bases between them. This CDR3 comprises 12 residues. The CDR3 nucleotides are TGCAGCGTGGACAGCCTGGGGACTGAAGCTTTCTTT. The encoded protein is CSVDSLGTEAFF.

This chain links TRBV7-9 with TRBJ2-3; D is possibly TRBD2 (5 bases). Germline loops: CDR1 SEHNR, CDR2 FQNEAQ (reference sequence). Trimming removed 3 bases from V and 6 bases from J, with 13 bases in between. This CDR3 is 14 amino acids long. CDR3 protein: CASSLAGPIDTQYF. CDR3 coding DNA: TGTGCCAGCAGCTTGGCGGGCCCGATCGATACGCAGTATTTT.

The chain recombines TRBV11-3 with TRBJ1-1; D uncertain. CDR3 length: 13 amino acids. CDR1 SGHNT and CDR2 YENEEA come from the germline V gene. The ends were cut back, 3 bases at V and 5 bases at J, with 10 bases in the middle. CDR3 loop: CASSFLQETEAFF. The DNA for the CDR3 is TGTGCCAGCAGCTTCCTTCAAGAGACTGAAGCTTTCTTT.

This clone came up once. This chain connects TRBV19 to TRBJ1-1; D unclear. In germline, CDR1 is LNHDA, CDR2 SQIVND (reference sequence). The CDR3 has 13 amino acids. The V end lost 7 bases, the J end lost 5 bases, and 14 bases lay between the germline ends. The CDR3 DNA reads TGTGCCAGTAACCCGACAATCAAGACTGAAGCTTTCTTT. Encoded protein: CASNPTIKTEAFF.

The rearrangement uses TRBV5-4 and TRBJ2-1; 10 bases align to TRBD2. Germline CDR1 reads SGHNT; CDR2 reads YYREEE (reference sequence). The length of the CDR3 is 17 residues. After removal of 2 bases from V and 0 bases from J, the junction contained 5 bases not matched to a gene. The CDR3 sequence is CASSLAGGPSSYNEQFF. As DNA, the CDR3 is TGTGCCAGCAGCTTAGCGGGAGGGCCTAGCTCCTACAATGAGCAGTTCTTC.

This rearrangement joins TRBV21-1 to TRBJ1-6; the DNA was not used to check the table's D call, TRBD1. TRBV21-1 is a pseudogene locus. This CDR3 contains 15 residues. The CDR3 coding sequence is TGTGCCAGCAGCAAAGGGCAGCAGGTTAATTCACCCCTCCACTTT. This codes for CASSKGQQVNSPLHF.

CDR3 residues: CASSQQLPGIYEQYF. The CDR3 DNA reads as TGTGCCAGCAGCCAACAATTGCCGGGGATCTACGAGCAGTACTTC. The chain uses TRBV3-1 (or the pseudogene TRBV3-2) and TRBJ2-7, with D maybe TRBD2 (5 bases). In germline, CDR1 is LGHDT, CDR2 YNNKEL (reference sequence). This CDR3 has 15 amino acids. V was shortened by 2 bases and J by 3 bases, with 14 bases between the two germline ends.

V usage is TRBV11-2 and J usage is TRBJ1-2; no reliable D call. V lost 2 bases, J lost 0 bases, and 10 bases lay in between. CDR3 size: 15 residues. Germline V gene sequence: CDR1 SGHAT, CDR2 FQNNGV. DNA of the CDR3: TGTGCCAGCAGCTTATTCCAGGCAACTAACTATGGCTACACCTTC. Residues: CASSLFQATNYGYTF. Full variable domain (remainder filled in from reference TRBV11-2 and TRBJ1-2): EAGVAQSPRYKIIEKRQSVAFWCNPISGHATLYWYQQILGQGPKLLIQFQNNGVVDDSQLPKDRFSAERLKGVDSTLKIQPAKLEDSAVYLCASSLFQATNYGYTFGSGTRLTVV.

The chain links TRBV4-2 to TRBJ2-1; the match to TRBD2 covers 11 bases. The germline gives CDR1 LGHNA, CDR2 YNFKEQ. V was pared by 4 bases and J by 0 bases, with 8 bases of the junction left unmatched. The CDR3 is 18 residues long. The CDR3 spells CASSLRLAGTSSYNEQFF. CDR3 nucleotide sequence: TGTGCCAGCAGCCTACGACTAGCGGGAACTAGCTCCTACAATGAGCAGTTCTTC.

About this clone: Other DNA sequences of this sample code for an identical CDR3. This chain joins TRBV6-5 and TRBJ1-4; D ambiguous. The CDR3 is 15 amino acids. The germline V and J ends were trimmed by 0 bases and 5 bases, with 10 bases remaining between them. The germline CDR1 and CDR2 sequences are MNHEY and SVGAGI. CDR3 protein: CASSYSGSSNEKLFF. The CDR3 bases are TGTGCCAGCAGTTACTCAGGTTCCTCCAATGAAAAACTGTTTTTT.